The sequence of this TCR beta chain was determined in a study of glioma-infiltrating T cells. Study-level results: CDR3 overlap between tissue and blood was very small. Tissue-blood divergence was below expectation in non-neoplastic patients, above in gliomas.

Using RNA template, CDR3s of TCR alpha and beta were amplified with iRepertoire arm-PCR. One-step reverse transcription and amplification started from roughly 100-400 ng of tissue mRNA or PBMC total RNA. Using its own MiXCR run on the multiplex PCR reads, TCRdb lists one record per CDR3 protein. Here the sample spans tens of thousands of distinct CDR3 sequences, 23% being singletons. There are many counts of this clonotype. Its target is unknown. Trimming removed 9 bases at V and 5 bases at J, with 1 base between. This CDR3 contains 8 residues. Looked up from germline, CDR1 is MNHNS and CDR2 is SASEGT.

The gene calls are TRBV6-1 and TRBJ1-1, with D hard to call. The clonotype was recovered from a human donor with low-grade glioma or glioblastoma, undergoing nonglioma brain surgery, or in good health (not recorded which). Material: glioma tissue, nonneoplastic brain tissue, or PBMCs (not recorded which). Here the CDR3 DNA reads TGTGCCAGAACTGAAGCTTTCTTT. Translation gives CARTEAFF.